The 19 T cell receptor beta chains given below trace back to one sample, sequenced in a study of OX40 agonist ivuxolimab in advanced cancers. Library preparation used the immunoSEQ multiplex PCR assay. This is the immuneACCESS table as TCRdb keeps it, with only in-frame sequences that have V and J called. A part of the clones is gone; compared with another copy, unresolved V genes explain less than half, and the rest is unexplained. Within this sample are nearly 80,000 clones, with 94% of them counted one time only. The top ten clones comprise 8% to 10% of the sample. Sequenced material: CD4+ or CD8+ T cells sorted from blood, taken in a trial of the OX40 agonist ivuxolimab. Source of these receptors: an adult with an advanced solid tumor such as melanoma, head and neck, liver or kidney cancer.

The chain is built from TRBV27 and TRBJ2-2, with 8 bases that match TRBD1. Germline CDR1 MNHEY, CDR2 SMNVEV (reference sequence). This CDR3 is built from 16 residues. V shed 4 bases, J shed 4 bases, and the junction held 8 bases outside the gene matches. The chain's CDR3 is CASSSLGQETTGELFF. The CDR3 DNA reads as TGTGCCAGCAGTTCCCTGGGACAGGAGACCACCGGGGAGCTGTTTTTT.

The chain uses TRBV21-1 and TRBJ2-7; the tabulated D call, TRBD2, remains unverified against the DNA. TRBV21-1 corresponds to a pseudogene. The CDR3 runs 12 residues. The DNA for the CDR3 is TGTGCCAGCAGCAGGGAGCCCTACGAGCAGTACTTC. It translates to CASSREPYEQYF.

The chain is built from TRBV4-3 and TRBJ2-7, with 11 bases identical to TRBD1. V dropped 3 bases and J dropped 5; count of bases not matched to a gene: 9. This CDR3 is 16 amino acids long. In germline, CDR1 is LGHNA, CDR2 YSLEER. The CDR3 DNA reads TGCGCCAGCAGCCATCTTCCCGGACAGGGGGCCGACGAGCAGTACTTC. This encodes CASSHLPGQGADEQYF.

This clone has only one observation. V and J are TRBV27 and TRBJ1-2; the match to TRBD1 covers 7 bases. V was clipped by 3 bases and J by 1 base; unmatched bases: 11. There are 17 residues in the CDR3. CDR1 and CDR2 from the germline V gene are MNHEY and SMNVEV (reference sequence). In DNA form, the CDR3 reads TGTGCCAGCAGTTTTACAGGGGACACCGATTTTAACTATGGCTACACCTTC. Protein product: CASSFTGDTDFNYGYTF.

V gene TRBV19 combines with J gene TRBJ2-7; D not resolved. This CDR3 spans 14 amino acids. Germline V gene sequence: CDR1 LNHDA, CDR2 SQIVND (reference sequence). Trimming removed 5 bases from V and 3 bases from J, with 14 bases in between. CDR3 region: CASSVAGPLYEQYF. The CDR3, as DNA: TGTGCCAGTAGTGTGGCAGGACCCCTCTACGAGCAGTACTTC.

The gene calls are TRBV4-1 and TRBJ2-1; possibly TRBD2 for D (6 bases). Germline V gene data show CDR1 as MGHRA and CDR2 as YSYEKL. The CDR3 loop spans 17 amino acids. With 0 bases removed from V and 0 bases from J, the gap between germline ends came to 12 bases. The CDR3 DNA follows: TGCGCCAGCAGCCAAGAGGGGACTTATGACTCCTACAATGAGCAGTTCTTC. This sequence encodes CASSQEGTYDSYNEQFF.

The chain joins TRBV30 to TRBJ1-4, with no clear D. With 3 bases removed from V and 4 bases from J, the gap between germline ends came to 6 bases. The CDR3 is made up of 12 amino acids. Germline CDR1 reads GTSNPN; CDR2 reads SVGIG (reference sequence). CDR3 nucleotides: TGTGCCTGGAGCATCCTTAATGAAAAACTGTTTTTT. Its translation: CAWSILNEKLFF.

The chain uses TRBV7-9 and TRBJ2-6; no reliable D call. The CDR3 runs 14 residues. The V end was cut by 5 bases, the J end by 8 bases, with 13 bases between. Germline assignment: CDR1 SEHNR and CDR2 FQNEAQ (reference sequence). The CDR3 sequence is CASSPPVGSNVLTF. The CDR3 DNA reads TGTGCCAGCAGCCCACCTGTAGGGTCCAACGTCCTGACTTTC.

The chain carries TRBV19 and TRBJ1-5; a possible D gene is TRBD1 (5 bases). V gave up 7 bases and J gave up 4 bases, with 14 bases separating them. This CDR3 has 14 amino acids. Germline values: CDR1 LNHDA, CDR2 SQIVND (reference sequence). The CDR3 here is CASTKMGGNQPQHF. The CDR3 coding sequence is TGTGCCAGTACTAAAATGGGGGGGAATCAGCCCCAGCATTTT. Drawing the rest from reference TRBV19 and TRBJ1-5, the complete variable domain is DGGITQSPKYLFRKEGQNVTLSCEQNLNHDAMYWYRQDPGQGLRLIYYSQIVNDFQKGDIAEGYSVSREKKESFPLTVTSAQKNPTAFYLCASTKMGGNQPQHFGDGTRLSIL.

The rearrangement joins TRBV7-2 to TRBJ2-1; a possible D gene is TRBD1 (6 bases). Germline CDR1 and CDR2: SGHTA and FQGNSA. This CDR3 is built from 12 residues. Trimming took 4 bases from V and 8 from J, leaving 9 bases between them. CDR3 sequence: CASSSDSYEQFF. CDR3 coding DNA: TGTGCCAGCAGCTCGGACAGCTATGAGCAGTTCTTC.

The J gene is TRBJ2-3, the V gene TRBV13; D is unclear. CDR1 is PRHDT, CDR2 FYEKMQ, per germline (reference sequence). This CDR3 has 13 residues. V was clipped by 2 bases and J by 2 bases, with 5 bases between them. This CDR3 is CASSLPLTDTQYF. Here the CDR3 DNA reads TGTGCCAGCAGCTTACCGCTCACAGATACGCAGTATTTT. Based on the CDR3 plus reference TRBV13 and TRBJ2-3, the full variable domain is AAGVIQSPRHLIKEKRETATLKCYPIPRHDTVYWYQQGPGQDPQFLISFYEKMQSDKGSIPDRFSAQQFSDYHSELNMSSLELGDSALYFCASSLPLTDTQYFGPGTRLTVL.

The CDR3 reads CASSLEGYSGANVLTF. The DNA of the CDR3 is TGTGCCAGCAGCTTAGAGGGGTACTCTGGGGCCAACGTCCTGACTTTC. The V and J genes are TRBV7-9 and TRBJ2-6; TRBD1 is a possible D gene (5 bases). Trimming removed 1 base from V and 0 bases from J, with 7 bases in between. The CDR3 is 16 amino acids. The V gene's germline CDR1 is SEHNR and CDR2 FQNEAQ (reference sequence).

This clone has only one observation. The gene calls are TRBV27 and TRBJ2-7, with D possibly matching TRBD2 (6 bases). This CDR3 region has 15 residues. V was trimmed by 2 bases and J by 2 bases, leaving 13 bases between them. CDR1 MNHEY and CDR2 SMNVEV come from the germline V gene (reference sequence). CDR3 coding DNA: TGTGCCAGCAGTTTAGCGTGGGGGGAAGCCTACGAGCAGTACTTC. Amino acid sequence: CASSLAWGEAYEQYF.

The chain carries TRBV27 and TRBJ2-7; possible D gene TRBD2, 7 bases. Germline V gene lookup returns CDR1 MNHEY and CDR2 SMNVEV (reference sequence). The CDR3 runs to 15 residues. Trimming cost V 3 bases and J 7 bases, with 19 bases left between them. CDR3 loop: CASSLSWGGAREQYF. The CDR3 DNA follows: TGTGCCAGCAGTTTGTCATGGGGGGGGGCAAGAGAGCAGTACTTC.

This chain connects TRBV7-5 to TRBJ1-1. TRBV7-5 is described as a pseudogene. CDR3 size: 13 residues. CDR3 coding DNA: TGTGCCAGAAGCCACATGGGGGGAAATGAAGCTTTCTTT. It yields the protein CARSHMGGNEAFF.

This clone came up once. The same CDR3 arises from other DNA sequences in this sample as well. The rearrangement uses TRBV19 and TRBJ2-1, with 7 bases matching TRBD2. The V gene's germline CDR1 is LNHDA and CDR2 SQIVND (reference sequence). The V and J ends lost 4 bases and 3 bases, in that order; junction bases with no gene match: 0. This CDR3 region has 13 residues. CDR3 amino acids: CASSSGSYNEQFF. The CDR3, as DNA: TGTGCCAGTAGTAGCGGGAGCTACAATGAGCAGTTCTTC.

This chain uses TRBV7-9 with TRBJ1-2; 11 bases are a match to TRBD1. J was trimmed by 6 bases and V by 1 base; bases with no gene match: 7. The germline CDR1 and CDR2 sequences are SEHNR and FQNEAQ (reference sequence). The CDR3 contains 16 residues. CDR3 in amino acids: CASSLVLDRGPHGYTF. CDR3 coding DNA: TGTGCCAGCAGCTTAGTCTTGGACAGGGGGCCTCATGGCTACACCTTC.

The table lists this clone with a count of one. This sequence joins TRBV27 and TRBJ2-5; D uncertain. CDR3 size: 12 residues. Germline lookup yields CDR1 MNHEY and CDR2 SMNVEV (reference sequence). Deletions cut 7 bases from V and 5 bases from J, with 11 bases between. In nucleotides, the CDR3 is TGTGCCAGCAAGTCTGTGGGGGAGACCCAGTACTTC. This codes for CASKSVGETQYF.

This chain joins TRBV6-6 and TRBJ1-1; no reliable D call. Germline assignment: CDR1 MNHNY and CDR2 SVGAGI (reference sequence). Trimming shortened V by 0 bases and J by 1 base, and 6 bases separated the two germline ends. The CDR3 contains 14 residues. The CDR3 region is CASSYSNRNTEAFF. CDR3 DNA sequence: TGTGCCAGCAGTTACTCGAACAGGAACACTGAAGCTTTCTTT.